The source of this TCR beta chain is a study of T cell repertoires in cytomegalovirus infection. Study at large: Alongside well-studied HLA-B-restricted CMV epitopes, recently identified HLA-C-restricted CMV epitopes were also used. Carrying CMV and the relevant HLA type showed in public TCR beta signatures.

Concerning this clonotype itself: What it binds is unknown.

V dropped 7 bases and J dropped 2; count of bases not matched to a gene: 4. CDR3 length: 13 amino acids. Germline CDR1 reads SQVTM; CDR2 reads ANQGSEA. One entry per CDR3 protein results from TCRdb running MiXCR on the reads. The data show fewer than 950,000 distinct CDR3 sequences, approximately 30% seen once. The study's findings and limits: Ex vivo responses were dominated by HLA-C-restricted CMV-specific TCR beta clonotypes.

The source was cultured CD8+ T cells from PBMCs, collected from culture after CMV antigen stimulation. The chain has TRBV29-1 and TRBJ2-7; 11 nucleotides match TRBD1. This sequence was found in a human donor in good health (CMV status not recorded). Some clones in this sample may be carry-over from other donors' samples. CDR3 nucleotide sequence: TGCAGCGCTCGGGACAGGGGGACCTACGAGCAGTACGTC. Protein: CSARDRGTYEQYV.